This T cell receptor (beta chain) was sequenced in a study of cytomegalovirus exposure and HLA in healthy donors (dated by TCRdb to 2016 to 2017). Background on the whole study: An earlier analysis of about 560 of the donors reported over 250 Gb of sequence data and some 110 million unique TCR beta sequences obtained from about 179 million T cells. An early release covering over 500 HLA-typed donors comprised approximately 300 gigabases of sequencing data and approximately 80 million unique TCR sequences. Among the approximately 400 genotyped donors, 81% belonged to the genetic ancestry cluster associated with self-reported Caucasian donors. The study was designed to test whether signatures of past pathogen exposure could be identified by cataloging public T cell receptors. The study profiled the T cell repertoires of 500 to 800 subjects by immunosequencing and related them to cytomegalovirus serostatus. In addition to the first cohort of 650 to 800 subjects, a separate validation cohort of 120 different subjects was used. High-throughput TCR immunosequencing, statistical association of individual TCRs with disease status, and machine learning were combined to predict cytomegalovirus infection status. A later analysis re-analyzed previously published TCR beta repertoires from approximately 700 donors and added high-resolution HLA genotyping to study TCR occurrence patterns. Rather than using new phenotypic data, the later analysis identified candidate immune exposures from TCR beta sequences and from how often those sequences occurred across donors. An earlier analysis of a few hundred of the donors applied high-throughput TCR beta sequencing to assess whether each TCR beta V gene segment acted as functional or pseudogenic. Donor age, sex, ethnicity and CMV serostatus were compiled together with the repertoire data. A later genetic analysis took genome-wide SNP genotypes for about 65% of the 666 donors and used that subset as a discovery cohort. All discovery cohort repertoires had been generated on a single sequencing platform. Class I and class II HLA loci were covered by the typing at four-digit resolution. The number of donors typed differed by locus, with about 620-630 for A, B, C, DRB1 and DQB1, over 500 for DQA1, 606 for DPA1, and around 460 for DPB1. A handful of DR-DQ haplotypes were handled as single units for association and clustering because linkage in the cohort was strong. Among some 410 genotyped donors of the cohort, an average of roughly 230,000 unique TCR beta nucleotide sequences was sequenced per donor, of which 15% to 20% were non-productive.

What the authors observed across the whole study: According to a later analysis, TCR association rates differed among HLA loci, with DRB1 alleles showing the most associated TCRs and HLA-C alleles showing the fewest. Roughly uniform sequencing depth across donors was assumed in presence/absence analyses, although this assumption may not hold. A further reported finding was that TCR beta sequences accurately predicted the HLA-A and HLA-B alleles for most subjects in the first cohort. Because counts were too low, 15 to 20 rarely observed V segments, including chromosome 9 orphons, were left out of the earlier analysis of approximately 580 of the donors. Most TCR sequences were observed very rarely across donors, whereas some public TCRs were present in many individuals. In a later analysis, most CMV-associated TCR beta chains were found to appear HLA-restricted, with HLA associations seemingly driven largely by CMV exposure. An earlier analysis of 587 of the donors showed that most TCR beta V segments appeared in productive rearrangements either about 90% or about 30% of the time, which broadly matched IMGT annotations. The authors suggested that the approach could potentially be generalized to other disease states and immunological phenotypes. The classifier was reported to diagnose cytomegalovirus status with high specificity and sensitivity in both the original and validation cohorts. This cohort had only TCR beta chains sequenced, and the lack of alpha or paired-chain data limited which features could be detected. In a later analysis, HLA-associated TCR beta chains were found to be more clonally expanded and to have lower generation probabilities than equally common non-associated chains. The only immune exposure information available for the cohort was CMV serostatus. Strong co-occurrence of HLA alleles, especially DR and DQ, made assigning TCR associations to individual alleles difficult. An association between a missense DCLRE1C variant and V-gene and J-gene trimming of TCR beta chains was found in a later genetic analysis and replicated in an independent cohort. The study gave a list of around 170 TCR beta chains associated with cytomegalovirus. At a false discovery rate of 0.05, a later analysis linked roughly 17,000 TCR beta sequences to specific HLA alleles. Because HLA typing was unavailable for some donors at each locus, only the typed subset was used in association tests. In vitro tests confirmed that a few of the cytomegalovirus-associated TCR beta chains recognize cytomegalovirus antigens. Some IMGT-functional V segments, including TRBV6-2 and TRBV6-3, could not be distinguished by the 87-base-pair reads and were therefore excluded. A cluster of highly shared sequence variants was judged likely to be a technical artifact of the sequencing pipeline. Correlated functional status among segregating V segments might be attributable to linkage disequilibrium, but an unknown experimental factor could not be ruled out. A later analysis reported that several top co-occurrence clusters appeared linked to parvovirus B19, influenza, CMV and Epstein-Barr virus. A later genetic analysis reported fewer N-insertions in productive TCRs among donors in an Asian-associated ancestry cluster than the roughly 620-donor mean.

From the germline V gene, CDR1 is MNHEY and CDR2 is SVGAGI. From V the trimming removes 6 bases and from J it removes 4 bases, while the gene matches leave 9 bases of the junction unaccounted for. The CDR3 has 15 amino acids, counting the end cysteine and phenylalanine. Only the CDR3 DNA stays, 45 bases, in frame from base 1. For this clone: Its antigen is unknown.

The library was prepared using the immunoSEQ multiplex PCR assay. For the multiplex PCR, a mixture combining 60 forward primers for TCR Vbeta segments and 13 reverse primers for TCR Jbeta segments was used. Amplification of the CDR3 region of rearranged TCR beta genes was performed with a multiplex PCR assay on genomic DNA. On the Illumina HiSeq System, the amplified TCR beta libraries were sequenced as 87-base-pair reads. For the original study's pipeline: Across the 670 or so repertoires, a later analysis counted roughly 77 million unique TCR beta chains, around 11 million of which were shared by at least two donors. A nearest-neighbor algorithm error-corrected the raw reads and collapsed the reads into unique sequences, merging closely related sequences to remove PCR and sequencing errors. Alignment of CDR3 sequences to IMGT reference sequences was used to assign V, D and J gene segments. For a sequence to be retained, a match of at least six nucleotides to both a V gene segment and a J gene segment was required. A rearrangement counted as productive if the CDR3 had no stop codons and remained in frame with V and J, and every other rearrangement counted as non-productive. CDR3 was defined according to IMGT convention as the region running from the second conserved V-encoded cysteine to the conserved J-encoded phenylalanine. In an earlier analysis of around 640 of the donors, sequences lacking an unambiguous match to a single V gene segment were excluded. In an earlier analysis of around 600 of the donors, V segments were called functional above 56.7% productive rearrangements and were called segregating when the between-donor standard deviation exceeded 5%. To diagnose cytomegalovirus status from the catalog of TCR beta chain sequences, a statistical classification framework was built. In a later analysis, TCR nucleotide sequences were compared against IMGT/GENE-DB human TR gene sequences so that V and J genes could be assigned. Using the TCRdist pipeline, a later analysis assigned CDR3 sequences along with most-parsimonious VDJ recombination scenarios. In a later analysis, every TCR beta chain was defined by the combination of its CDR3 amino acid sequence and its V-gene family, and reads without a unique V-gene family were dropped. To address suspected cross-contamination and a sequencing artifact, a later analysis removed several hundred highly shared, low-generation-probability nucleotide sequences. A later analysis calculated a clonal expansion index for each public chain from normalized within-repertoire ranks of inferred template counts. A later analysis computed generation probabilities with a VDJ recombination model fitted to out-of-frame rearrangements, and checked the results against IGoR. Hypergeometric tests were used in a later analysis to score TCR-TCR, TCR-HLA and TCR-CMV co-occurrence, with a repertoire-size bias correction applied to the TCR pairs. False discovery rates were estimated in a later analysis by permuting HLA or CMV assignments 20 times. A later analysis grouped co-occurring TCRs with DBSCAN, adding TCRdist sequence similarity when clustering within HLA-allele-positive subsets. Repertoires with fewer than 30,000 or more than 120,000 public chains were left out of co-occurrence clustering, as were about five repertoires with anomalous nucleotide sharing. The table comes from immuneACCESS by way of TCRdb, which keeps in-frame sequences with V and J called. Part of the clones is missing from these tables; in studies checked, under half for an unresolved V gene and the rest for unknown reasons. V and J calls and clone size are as listed in that table; D and trimming were resolved from the DNA. The sample table on file contains under 70,000 clones. Clones ranked in the top ten supply more than 10% of the sample.

The cohort comprised 710 or so healthy bone marrow donors. At the time of sampling, all cohort members were nominally healthy, though unrecorded immune exposures were likely present. The donor was CMV seropositive and belonged to the group of a few hundred seropositive cohort members. A peripheral blood sample was provided by each donor, and peripheral blood mononuclear cells were used for TCR beta sequencing. Genomic DNA extraction from the blood cell samples was performed with the Qiagen DNeasy Blood Extraction Kit. The sequence is built from TRBV6-5 and TRBJ2-7, with 10 bases matching TRBD1. Specimen: PBMCs. This sequence originates from a woman aged 30 to 39 in good health and CMV-seropositive. The DNA sequence follows: TGTGCCAGCAGCATCACCGGGACAGGGGAATACGAGCAGTACTTC. It encodes CASSITGTGEYEQYF.